A selection of T cell receptor beta chains follows, all from one sample in a study of blood T cell repertoires in COVID-19. Using immunoSEQ multiplex PCR, the repertoire was profiled, and TCRdb retains in-frame clones only, with some absent. This sample carries tens of thousands of clones, approximately 91% of them seen once, and the ten largest clones take roughly 30%. Sequenced material: peripheral blood. All receptors derive from a man between 50 and 59 years old with acute or convalescent COVID-19. The CDR3 runs from the conserved cysteine through the conserved F or W. A D gene is named only where the DNA matches it firmly. Rows give clone size only sometimes, using once, few, many, or a class for an expanded clone.

d_call: -; v_call: TRBV29-1; j_call: TRBJ2-3; cdr3_length: 14; clone_size: -; cdr3_aa: CSVELGTSTDTQYF; cdr3_nt: TGCAGCGTTGAACTGGGCACTAGCACAGATACGCAGTATTTT
d_call: TRBD2; v_call: TRBV4-2; j_call: TRBJ2-4; cdr3_length: 19; clone_size: -; cdr3_aa: CASSQILAGSILDKNIQYF; cdr3_nt: TGTGCCAGCAGCCAAATACTAGCGGGGAGTATCTTAGACAAAAACATTCAGTACTTC
d_call: -; v_call: TRBV29-1; j_call: TRBJ1-2; cdr3_length: 11; clone_size: -; cdr3_aa: CSVEGQYGYTF; cdr3_nt: TGCAGCGTTGAAGGGCAATATGGCTACACCTTC
d_call: TRBD1; v_call: TRBV6-5; j_call: TRBJ1-6; cdr3_length: 16; clone_size: -; cdr3_aa: CASSFNRGKGYSPLHF; cdr3_nt: TGTGCCAGCAGTTTTAACAGGGGAAAAGGTTATTCACCCCTCCACTTT
d_call: TRBD2; v_call: TRBV13; j_call: TRBJ2-7; cdr3_length: 14; clone_size: -; cdr3_aa: CASSQGLAGVEQYF; cdr3_nt: TGTGCCAGCAGCCAAGGACTAGCGGGGGTCGAGCAGTACTTC
d_call: TRBD1; v_call: TRBV7-9; j_call: TRBJ2-1; cdr3_length: 15; clone_size: -; cdr3_aa: CASSWGQGALDEQFF; cdr3_nt: TGTGCCAGCAGCTGGGGACAGGGGGCTTTAGATGAGCAGTTCTTC
d_call: -; v_call: TRBV5-1; j_call: TRBJ2-5; cdr3_length: 15; clone_size: -; cdr3_aa: CASSLSAGSGETQYF; cdr3_nt: TGCGCCAGCAGCTTATCAGCAGGGTCCGGAGAGACCCAGTACTTC
d_call: TRBD1; v_call: TRBV6-6; j_call: TRBJ1-3; cdr3_length: 17; clone_size: many; cdr3_aa: CASSQNFGTASGNTIYF; cdr3_nt: TGTGCCAGCAGTCAAAACTTCGGGACAGCCTCTGGAAACACCATATATTTT
d_call: TRBD1; v_call: TRBV5-1; j_call: TRBJ2-3; cdr3_length: 16; clone_size: -; cdr3_aa: CASSLWGQQGADTQYF; cdr3_nt: TGCGCCAGCAGCTTGTGGGGCCAACAGGGGGCAGATACGCAGTATTTT
d_call: -; v_call: TRBV27; j_call: TRBJ2-7; cdr3_length: 13; clone_size: -; cdr3_aa: CASSLHSSYEQYF; cdr3_nt: TGTGCCAGCAGTTTGCACTCGTCCTACGAGCAGTACTTC
d_call: -; v_call: TRBV11-2; j_call: TRBJ2-7; cdr3_length: 17; clone_size: -; cdr3_aa: CASSLVSQGSPYYEQYF; cdr3_nt: TGTGCCAGCAGCTTAGTATCGCAGGGTAGTCCCTACTACGAGCAGTACTTC
d_call: -; v_call: TRBV24-1; j_call: TRBJ2-2; cdr3_length: 16; clone_size: -; cdr3_aa: CATSDWRAKRSGELFF; cdr3_nt: TGTGCCACCAGTGATTGGCGGGCAAAGCGGAGCGGGGAGCTGTTTTTT
d_call: TRBD1; v_call: TRBV18; j_call: TRBJ1-2; cdr3_length: 14; clone_size: -; cdr3_aa: CASTNGQGNYGYTF; cdr3_nt: TGTGCCAGCACTAACGGACAGGGAAACTATGGCTACACCTTC
d_call: -; v_call: TRBV6-6; j_call: TRBJ1-1; cdr3_length: 15; clone_size: few; cdr3_aa: CASRTKQGSNTEAFF; cdr3_nt: TGTGCCAGCAGAACAAAACAGGGTTCGAACACTGAAGCTTTCTTT
d_call: TRBD1; v_call: TRBV11-1; j_call: TRBJ2-7; cdr3_length: 14; clone_size: -; cdr3_aa: CASSDRVRSYEQYF; cdr3_nt: TGTGCCAGCAGCGACAGGGTTCGGTCCTACGAGCAGTACTTC
d_call: -; v_call: TRBV19; j_call: TRBJ2-3; cdr3_length: 11; clone_size: -; cdr3_aa: CASSMRSTQYF; cdr3_nt: TGTGCCAGTAGTATGCGGTCTACGCAGTATTTT
d_call: -; v_call: TRBV3-1/TRBV3-2; j_call: TRBJ2-1; cdr3_length: 11; clone_size: -; cdr3_aa: CASSEGAEQFF; cdr3_nt: TGTGCCAGCAGCGAGGGTGCAGAGCAGTTCTTC
d_call: TRBD1; v_call: TRBV25-1; j_call: TRBJ2-2; cdr3_length: 16; clone_size: -; cdr3_aa: CASRGTGGGWTGELFF; cdr3_nt: TGTGCCAGCAGAGGGACAGGGGGCGGTTGGACCGGGGAGCTGTTTTTT
d_call: -; v_call: TRBV29-1; j_call: TRBJ2-1; cdr3_length: 14; clone_size: once; cdr3_aa: CSVVQVVPYNEQFF; cdr3_nt: TGCAGCGTCGTACAGGTGGTGCCCTACAATGAGCAGTTCTTC
d_call: TRBD1; v_call: TRBV3-1/TRBV3-2; j_call: TRBJ1-2; cdr3_length: 14; clone_size: -; cdr3_aa: CASTVGQGARGYTF; cdr3_nt: TGTGCCAGCACCGTAGGACAGGGGGCTCGTGGCTACACCTTC